This TCR beta chain came from a study of CXCR3-negative and CXCR3-positive naive CD8 T cells (dated by TCRdb to between 2019 and 2020). For the study in its entirety: About 135 million TRB reads were obtained in total, roughly 1.5 +/- 0.3 million reads per library. Diversity and physicochemical repertoire analyses covered eleven to twelve donors pooled from two independent experiments. The TRBV-TRBJ cluster analysis covered naive subsets from about five donors and memory cells from 3 donors.

The CDR3, cysteine through phenylalanine, is 14 amino acids long. The nucleotide record is missing. According to the germline V gene, CDR1 reads MNHEY and CDR2 reads SVGEGT. For every CD8+ T cell subset, hundreds of thousands of cells were flow-sorted straight into RLT lysis buffer, and each subset was sorted in triplicate. To keep memory contaminants out, a stringent definition of naive CD8+ T cells was applied: CD45RO-CCR7+CD27+CD95-. Standard density gradient centrifugation was used to isolate peripheral blood mononuclear cells from buffy coats. A FACSAria III was used to flow-sort naive CD8+ T cells into CXCR3-negative and CXCR3-positive populations. Total RNA was extracted from sorted cells using an RNeasy Mini Kit. General conclusions and limits of the study: Comparably high repertoire diversity was found in both naive subsets, whereas much lower repertoire diversity was found in memory CD8+ T cells. Because surface CD5, which is linked to self-reactivity in mice, was comparable between the naive subsets, TCR interaction strength was also inferred from TRB CDR3 physicochemical properties. Because CXCR3 expression was partially decreased after cryopreservation, freshly isolated PBMCs were used for most assays. Naive CXCR3-negative and CXCR3-positive cells from the same donor showed similar TRBV-TRBJ usage, whereas memory cells showed distinct patterns. Compared with CXCR3-negative naive cells, CXCR3-positive naive cells had TRB CDR3s with higher hydrophobicity (lower Kidera factor 4), lower energy, and higher strength and volume indices.

The reads were generated on a NextSeq 550. The Human TCR Profiling Kit (MiLaboratory) was used to prepare UMI-labeled 5' RACE TRB cDNA libraries. cDNA synthesis used the entire amount of extracted RNA, and PCR amplification then used the entire amount of cDNA produced. Libraries were prepared in parallel with an identical number of PCR cycles. Regarding the original processing steps: With a minimum of two reads required per UMI, MIGEC and MiXCR pulled out about 54,000 +/- 9,700 unique UMI-labeled TRB cDNA molecules from each library. On average, about 40,000 +/- 10,000 functional in-frame TRB CDR3 nucleotide clonotypes lacking stop codons were found per library. Diversity metrics, including normalized Shannon-Wiener and Chao1, were computed in VDJtools after downsampling to 5000 UMI-labeled TRB molecules per sample. VDJtools was used to calculate clonotype-size-weighted physicochemical properties of the central five CDR3 residues, namely interaction energy, strength, volume and Kidera factor 4. Each entry corresponds to one CDR3 protein sequence from reads that TCRdb reprocessed, and DNA is not given. These V and J calls rely on TCRdb rather than the paper's analysis. This sample's table has entries for more than 70,000 distinct CDR3 sequences. Roughly 0.59% of the sample is taken by the ten largest.

With respect to this clonotype: What this receptor recognizes is not known.

The chain couples TRBV6-2 or TRBV6-3 to TRBJ1-2. The specimen sequenced was naive CXCR3+ CD8+ T cells from blood. The cell subset or site label of this sample denotes: CD45RO-CCR7+CD27+CD95- naive CD8+ T cells expressing CXCR3 (TNR3+). The clonotype originates from a human donor in good health. Some clones in this sample may be carry-over from other donors' samples. The CDR3 here reads CASSSTTVVGGYTF.